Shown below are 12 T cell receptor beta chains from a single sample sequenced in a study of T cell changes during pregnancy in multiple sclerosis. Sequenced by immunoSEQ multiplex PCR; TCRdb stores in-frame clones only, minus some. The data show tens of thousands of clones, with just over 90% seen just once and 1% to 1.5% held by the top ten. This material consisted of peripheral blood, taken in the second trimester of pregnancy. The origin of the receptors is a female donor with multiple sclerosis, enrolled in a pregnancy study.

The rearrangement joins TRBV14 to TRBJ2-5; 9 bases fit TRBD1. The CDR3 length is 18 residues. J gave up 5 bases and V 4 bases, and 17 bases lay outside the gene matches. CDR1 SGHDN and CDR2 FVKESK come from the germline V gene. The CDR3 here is CASSRLIAGQGFEETQYF. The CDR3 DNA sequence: TGTGCCAGCAGCCGTCTAATCGCGGGACAGGGTTTTGAGGAGACCCAGTACTTC.

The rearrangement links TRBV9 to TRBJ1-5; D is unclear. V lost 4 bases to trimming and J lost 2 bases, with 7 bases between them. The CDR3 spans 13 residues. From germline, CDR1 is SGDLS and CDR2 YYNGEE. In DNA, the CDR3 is TGTGCCAGCAGCCGGGAAGGCAATCAGCCCCAGCATTTT. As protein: CASSREGNQPQHF.

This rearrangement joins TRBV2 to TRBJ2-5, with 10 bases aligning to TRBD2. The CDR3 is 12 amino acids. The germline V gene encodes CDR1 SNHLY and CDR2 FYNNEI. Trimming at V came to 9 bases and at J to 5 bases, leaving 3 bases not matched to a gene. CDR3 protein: CARSGLAETQYF. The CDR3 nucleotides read TGTGCCAGATCGGGACTAGCGGAGACCCAGTACTTC.

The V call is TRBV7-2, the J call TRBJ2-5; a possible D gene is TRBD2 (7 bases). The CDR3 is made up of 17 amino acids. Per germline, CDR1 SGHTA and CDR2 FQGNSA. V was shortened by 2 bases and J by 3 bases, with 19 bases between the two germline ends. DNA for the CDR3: TGTGCCAGCAGCTTACTTAAGGGGGGGGTTGTGGAAGAGACCCAGTACTTC. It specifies CASSLLKGGVVEETQYF.

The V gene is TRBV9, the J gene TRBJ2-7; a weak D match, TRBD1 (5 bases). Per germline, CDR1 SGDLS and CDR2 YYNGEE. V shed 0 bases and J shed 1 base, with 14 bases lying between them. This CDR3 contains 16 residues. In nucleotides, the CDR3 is TGTGCCAGCAGCGTAGGAATAGGGGATGGGTCCTACGAGCAGTACTTC. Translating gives CASSVGIGDGSYEQYF.

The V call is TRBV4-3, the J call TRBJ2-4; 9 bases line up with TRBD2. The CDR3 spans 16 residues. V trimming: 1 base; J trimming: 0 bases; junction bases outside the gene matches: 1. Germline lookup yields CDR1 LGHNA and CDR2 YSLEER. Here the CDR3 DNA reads TGCGCCAGCAGCCAAGTGCGGGGGGGAGCCAAAAACATTCAGTACTTC. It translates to CASSQVRGGAKNIQYF.

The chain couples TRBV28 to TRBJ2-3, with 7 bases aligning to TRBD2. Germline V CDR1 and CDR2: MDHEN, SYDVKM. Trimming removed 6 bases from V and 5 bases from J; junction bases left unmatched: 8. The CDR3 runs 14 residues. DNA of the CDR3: TGTGCCAGCAGAGGGGCTGGGGGGGGAGATACGCAGTATTTT. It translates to CASRGAGGGDTQYF.

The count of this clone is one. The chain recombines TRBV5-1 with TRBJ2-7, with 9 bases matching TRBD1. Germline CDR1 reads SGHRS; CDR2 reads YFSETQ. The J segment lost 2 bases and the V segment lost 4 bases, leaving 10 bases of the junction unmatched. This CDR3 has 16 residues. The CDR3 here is CASSLWGGQGAYEQYF. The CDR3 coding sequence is TGCGCCAGCAGCCTGTGGGGGGGACAGGGAGCCTACGAGCAGTACTTC.

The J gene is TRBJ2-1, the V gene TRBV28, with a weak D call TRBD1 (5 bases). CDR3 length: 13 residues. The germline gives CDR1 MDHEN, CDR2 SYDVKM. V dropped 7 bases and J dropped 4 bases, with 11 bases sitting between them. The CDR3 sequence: CASNQGIYNEQFF. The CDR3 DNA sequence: TGTGCCAGCAATCAGGGCATTTACAATGAGCAGTTCTTC.

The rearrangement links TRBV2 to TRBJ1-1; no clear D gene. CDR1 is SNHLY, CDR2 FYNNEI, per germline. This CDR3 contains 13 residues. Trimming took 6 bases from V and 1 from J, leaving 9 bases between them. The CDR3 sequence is CASSTDTNTEAFF. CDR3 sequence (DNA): TGTGCCAGCAGCACCGACACGAACACTGAAGCTTTCTTT.

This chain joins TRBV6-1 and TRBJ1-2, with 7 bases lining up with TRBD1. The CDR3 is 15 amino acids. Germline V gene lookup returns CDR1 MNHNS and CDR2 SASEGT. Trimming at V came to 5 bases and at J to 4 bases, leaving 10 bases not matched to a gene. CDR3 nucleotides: TGTGCCAGCAGTACCCACCGGGACAGCGGCTATGGCTACACCTTC. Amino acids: CASSTHRDSGYGYTF.

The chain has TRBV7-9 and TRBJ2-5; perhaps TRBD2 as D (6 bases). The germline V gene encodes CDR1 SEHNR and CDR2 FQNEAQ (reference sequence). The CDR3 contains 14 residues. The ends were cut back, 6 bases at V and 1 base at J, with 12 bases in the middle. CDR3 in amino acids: CASRSTGSQETQYF. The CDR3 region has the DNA TGTGCCAGCAGATCTACCGGGAGCCAAGAGACCCAGTACTTC.